This T cell receptor (beta chain) was recorded in a study of T cells in Graves' hyperthyroidism and ophthalmopathy. Patients having uncontrolled infection, another autoimmune disease, pregnancy or lactation were not included. Diagnosis relied on clinical symptoms, serum thyroxine and TRAb, thyroid ultrasound and orbital computed tomography. RNA transcripts served as the template for amplifying TCR beta CDR3 regions. The HTBI primer set served for first-round RT-PCR of the TCR CDR3. TCRdb processed the multiplex PCR reads anew with MiXCR; each CDR3 protein has one entry. The repertoire has fewer than 750,000 distinct CDR3 sequences, just over 45% of them found once; the top ten carry around 8%. This clonotype was obtained from a woman aged 18-29 years with Graves' hyperthyroidism. The sequenced material came from peripheral blood or thyroid tissue (not recorded which).

In DNA, the CDR3 is TGTGCCATCACCCTGGACAGGGTGAGCCCTGAAGCTTTCTTT. It encodes CAITLDRVSPEAFF. The chain employs TRBV10-3 and TRBJ1-1, with 8 nucleotides matching TRBD1. Trimming cost V 7 bases and J 6 bases; bases outside gene matches: 10. Germline V gene sequence: CDR1 ENHRY, CDR2 SYGVKD. The CDR3 is 14 residues long.